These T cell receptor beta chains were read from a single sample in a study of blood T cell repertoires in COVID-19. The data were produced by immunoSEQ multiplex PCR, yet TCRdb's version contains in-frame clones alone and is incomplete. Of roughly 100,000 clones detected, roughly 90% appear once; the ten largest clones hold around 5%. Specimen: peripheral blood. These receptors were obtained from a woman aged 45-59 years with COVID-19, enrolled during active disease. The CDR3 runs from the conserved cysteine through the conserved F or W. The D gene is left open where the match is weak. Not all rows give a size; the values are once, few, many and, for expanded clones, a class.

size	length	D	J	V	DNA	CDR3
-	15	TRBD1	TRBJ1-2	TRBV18	TGTGCCAGCTCACCACCGACAGGGCCGCTCTATGGCTACACCTTC	CASSPPTGPLYGYTF
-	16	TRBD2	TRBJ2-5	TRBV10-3	TGTGCCATCAGTGAACTAGCGGGGTCCCCCCAAGAGACCCAGTACTTC	CAISELAGSPQETQYF
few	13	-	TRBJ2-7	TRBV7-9	TGTGCCAGCAGCCGCGGACAGTCCGACGAGCAGTACTTC	CASSRGQSDEQYF
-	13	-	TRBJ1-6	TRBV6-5	TGTGCCAGCATTCGGGGTCATAATTCACCCCTCCACTTT	CASIRGHNSPLHF
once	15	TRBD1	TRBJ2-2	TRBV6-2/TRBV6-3	TGTGCCAGCAGTTTAGGGGGCAGGAACACCGGGGAGCTGTTTTTT	CASSLGGRNTGELFF
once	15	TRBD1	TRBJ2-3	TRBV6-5	TGTGCCAGCGCTCCCGGGACAGGGGCCACAGATACGCAGTATTTT	CASAPGTGATDTQYF
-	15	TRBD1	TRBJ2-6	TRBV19	TGTGCCAGTAGCCTGGACAGGGCTGGGGCCAACGTCCTGACTTTC	CASSLDRAGANVLTF
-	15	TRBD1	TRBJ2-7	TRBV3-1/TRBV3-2	TGTGCCAGCAGACAGAACCGGGACAGGGACTACGAGCAGTACTTC	CASRQNRDRDYEQYF
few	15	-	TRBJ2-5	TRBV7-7	TGTGCTAGCAGCTCAACCGGGATTTTAGGAGAGACCCAGTACTTC	CASSSTGILGETQYF
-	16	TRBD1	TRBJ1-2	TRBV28	TGTGCCAGCAACTACCCGACAGGGGCTAGTAACTATGGCTACACCTTC	CASNYPTGASNYGYTF
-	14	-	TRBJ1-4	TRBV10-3	TGTGCCATCAGTGAAACAGTTTCTAATGAAAAACTGTTTTTT	CAISETVSNEKLFF
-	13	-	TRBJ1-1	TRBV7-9	TGTGCCAGCAGCTTTTCCCCGATCTACGAAGCTTTCTTT	CASSFSPIYEAFF
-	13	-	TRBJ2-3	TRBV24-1	TGTGCCACCAGTGTGAGCGGCGCAGATACGCAGTATTTT	CATSVSGADTQYF
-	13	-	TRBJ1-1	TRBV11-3	TGTGCCAGCAGCCGCCAGGGGAACACTGAAGCTTTCTTT	CASSRQGNTEAFF
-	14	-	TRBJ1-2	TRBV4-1	TGCGCCAGCAGCCAACTTGGGACGCGGGGAGGCTACACCTTC	CASSQLGTRGGYTF
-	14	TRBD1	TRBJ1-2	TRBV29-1	TGCAGCGTTACCCGACAGGGGGCAAGGTATGGCTACACCTTC	CSVTRQGARYGYTF
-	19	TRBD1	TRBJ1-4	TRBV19	TGTGCCAGTAGTATAGTGCTGGGACAGGGGGTATCTACTAATGAAAAACTGTTTTTT	CASSIVLGQGVSTNEKLFF